The 2 T cell receptor beta chains in this list originate from one sample, sequenced in a study of a mutant IDH1 vaccine in newly diagnosed glioma. Time point specified: week 23, last vaccination. Vaccinated patients received 300 ug of mutant IDH1 20-mer peptide per dose, with topical imiquimod. No antigens are known for them. The data were produced by immunoSEQ multiplex PCR, yet TCRdb's version contains in-frame clones alone and is incomplete. Among tens of thousands of clones listed, 85% were seen once. The sequenced sample was PBMCs, obtained from a glioma patient whose treatment included an IDH1 peptide vaccine. Receptors were obtained from a man younger than 40 with glioma. Some clones in this sample may be carry-over from other donors' samples.

The V and J genes are TRBV27 and TRBJ1-1; D gene uncertain. Between the trimmed V and J ends, which lost 5 bases and 3 bases, there was a span of 16 bases. This CDR3 contains 15 residues. CDR1 MNHEY and CDR2 SMNVEV come from the germline V gene (reference sequence). DNA of the CDR3: TGTGCCAGCAGTCCCGACCGACCCGTGGACACTGAAGCTTTCTTT. This codes for CASSPDRPVDTEAFF.

This sequence joins TRBV9 and TRBJ1-3; D is possibly TRBD1 (5 bases). V was shortened by 3 bases and J by 2 bases, with 24 bases between the two germline ends. The length of the CDR3 is 19 residues. Per germline, CDR1 SGDLS and CDR2 YYNGEE. The CDR3 bases are TGTGCCAGCAGCGGACGCTCTACGGGACGTCGAGACACTGGAAACACCATATATTTT. This gives the protein CASSGRSTGRRDTGNTIYF.